This entry is about one T cell receptor beta chain. The target antigen is unknown. This sample is drawn from a study of cytomegalovirus exposure and HLA in healthy donors. Study-wide findings and caveats: Under in vitro conditions, a few CMV-associated chains were confirmed as specific for CMV antigens. Using the classifier, cytomegalovirus status was reportedly diagnosed with high specificity and sensitivity.

Trimming removed 7 bases at V and 6 bases at J, with 21 bases between. Germline loops: CDR1 LNHDA, CDR2 SQIVND (reference sequence). CDR3 size: 15 residues. Profiled with immunoSEQ multiplex PCR; TCRdb holds only in-frame clones, not every one. This table holds roughly 150,000 clones, around four fifths found once. The source is a man under 40 in good health and CMV-seropositive. Specimen: PBMCs. This chain links TRBV19 with TRBJ1-1, with a possible D match to TRBD1 (6 bases). The CDR3 is CASTPAGTPNAEAFF. CDR3 coding DNA: TGTGCCAGTACCCCTGCCGGGACACCCAACGCTGAAGCTTTCTTT.